Following are 11 T cell receptor beta chains from one sample sequenced in a study of spatial heterogeneity in lung cancer. No cognate antigen is known for these TCRs. A single record per CDR3 protein comes from TCRdb applying MiXCR to the 5' RACE reads. This repertoire shows some 6,700 distinct CDR3 sequences, more than 13% found once; its top ten account for approximately 9.8%. Notes on the study in general: It was found that expanded intratumoral alpha and beta TCR counts tracked tumor mutation counts.

The sample's time point: sample taken at primary tumor resection. The input for sequencing was lung tumor tissue, taken at surgery. All receptors derive from a male donor with early-stage non-small cell lung cancer.

This clonotype showed up many times. A library made for alpha chains picked up this beta chain off target, so its size means little. V usage is TRBV10-3 and J usage is TRBJ2-3, with TRBD1 identical over 7 bases. The length of the CDR3 is 15 residues. In germline, CDR1 is ENHRY, CDR2 SYGVKD. The J segment lost 2 bases and the V segment lost 3 bases, leaving 5 bases of the junction unmatched. CDR3 nucleotide sequence: TGTGCCATCAGTGATCAGGGGGTGTTCACAGATACGCAGTATTTT. The encoded protein is CAISDQGVFTDTQYF.

This clonotype was seen repeatedly, ten times or more. This beta chain turned up in a library designed for alpha chains; as an off-target read, its abundance says little. The V gene is TRBV5-5, the J gene TRBJ1-2; 8 bases fit TRBD1. The CDR3 has 16 residues. The J segment lost 4 bases and the V segment lost 0 bases, leaving 8 bases of the junction unmatched. Germline V gives CDR1 SGHKS, CDR2 YYEKEE (reference sequence). Written as DNA, the CDR3 is TGTGCCAGCAGCTTGGGGTGGCGGACAGGGAGCTATGGCTACACCTTC. Translation gives CASSLGWRTGSYGYTF.

In its sample, this clonotype is medium-sized. The library was designed around alpha chains, so this beta chain is a stray read whose abundance carries little weight. The chain links TRBV7-9 to TRBJ2-7; D not resolved. The CDR3 consists of 14 residues. The germline CDR1 and CDR2 sequences are SEHNR and FQNEAQ (reference sequence). Trimming removed 6 bases from V and 3 bases from J, with 15 bases in between. CDR3 coding DNA: TGTGCCAGCAGTTTCCCGGACCGCGGCTACGAGCAGTACTTC. It codes for CASSFPDRGYEQYF. Filled out from reference TRBV7-9 and TRBJ2-7, the complete variable domain reads DTGVSQNPRHKITKRGQNVTFRCDPISEHNRLYWYRQTLGQGPEFLTYFQNEAQLEKSRLLSDRFSAERPKGSFSTLEIQRTEQGDSAMYLCASSFPDRGYEQYFGPGTRLTVT.

At least ten counts were recorded for this clonotype. The library was prepared for alpha chains; this beta chain is a stray read, so its frequency means little. V usage is TRBV6-5 and J usage is TRBJ1-2; 12 positions match TRBD1. CDR1 is MNHEY, CDR2 SVGAGI, per germline. J lost 6 bases, V lost 0 bases, and 8 bases had no gene match. The CDR3 is 17 amino acids. CDR3 in amino acids: CASSYSNLGTGGNGYTF. The DNA for the CDR3 is TGTGCCAGCAGTTACTCGAATTTGGGGACAGGGGGCAATGGCTACACCTTC.

By share, this clonotype ranks as medium-sized. This beta chain is an off-target read within a library intended for alpha chains, so its frequency means little. The chain couples TRBV12-3 or TRBV12-4 to TRBJ1-5; a weak D match, TRBD1 (6 bases). Between the trimmed V and J ends, which lost 5 bases and 5 bases, there was a span of 13 bases. The CDR3 length is 14 residues. As DNA, the CDR3 is TGTGCCAGCAGTGGGCGACAGGCGGATCAGCCCCAGCATTTT. Encoded protein: CASSGRQADQPQHF.

This clonotype was seen many times. With the library built for alpha chains, this beta chain is off target and its frequency is not meaningful. The chain uses TRBV25-1 and TRBJ1-1; TRBD1 might be the D (6 bases). Germline values: CDR1 MGHDK, CDR2 SYGVNS. With 5 bases removed from V and 4 bases from J, the gap between germline ends came to 14 bases. The length of the CDR3 is 14 residues. The CDR3 DNA is TGTGCCAGCAGTCCTCAGGGGCGAGGCACTGAAGCTTTCTTT. The encoded protein is CASSPQGRGTEAFF.

On this clonotype: Possible read error: a much larger clone is one base away. This beta chain is a stray sequence in a library constructed for alpha chains; its clone size is not meaningful. The chain links TRBV4-2 to TRBJ1-2; a weak D match, TRBD1 (5 bases). Per the germline V gene, CDR1 is LGHNA and CDR2 is YNFKEQ. The CDR3 sequence is 13 residues long. The CDR3 reads CASSQEGALGNTF. The CDR3 bases are TGTGCCAGCAGCCAAGAAGGGGCTCTTGGCAACACCTTC.

Note on this clonotype: This beta chain was picked up by a library intended for alpha chains and is off target, so its count carries little meaning. The chain couples TRBV6-2 or TRBV6-3 to TRBJ2-1; D not resolved. Germline values: CDR1 MNHEY, CDR2 SVGEGT. This CDR3 has 11 residues. Trimming took off 4 bases at V and 6 bases at J, with 4 bases between the two ends. The CDR3 coding sequence is TGTGCCAGCAGTTTAGTCAATGAGCAGTTCTTC. Encoded protein: CASSLVNEQFF.

This clonotype is deemed medium-sized. With the library built for alpha chains, this beta chain is off target and its frequency is not meaningful. This rearrangement joins TRBV29-1 to TRBJ1-1, with D possibly matching TRBD1 (5 bases). CDR1 is SQVTM and CDR2 is ANQGSEA in the germline V gene. V was cut by 5 bases and J by 3 bases, with 13 bases left in between. The CDR3 totals 13 residues. The CDR3, as DNA: TGCAGCGTTTTGAGGGGAGGGTACACTGAAGCTTTCTTT. As protein: CSVLRGGYTEAFF.

Ten or more counts support this clonotype. Being off target in a library aimed at alpha chains, this beta chain has a size of little meaning. J is TRBJ2-7 and V is TRBV21-1; TRBD2 reflects the table's D call only, with no check against the DNA. TRBV21-1 is a known pseudogene. The CDR3 covers 15 residues. As DNA, the CDR3 is TGTGCCAGCAGTCCGACTAGTCTCGACTCCTACGAGCAGTACTTC. Encoded protein: CASSPTSLDSYEQYF.

Sample share makes this clonotype medium-sized (0.01 to 0.1%). This beta chain is an off-target read within a library intended for alpha chains, so its frequency means little. The chain recombines TRBV5-4 with TRBJ1-1; D gene unclear. Germline CDR1 reads SGHNT; CDR2 reads YYREEE (reference sequence). This CDR3 is built from 13 residues. Trimming stripped 2 bases from V and 1 base from J, with 6 bases between. CDR3 sequence reads: CASSFPQNTEAFF. Written as DNA, the CDR3 is TGTGCCAGCAGCTTCCCACAGAACACTGAAGCTTTCTTT.